The 4 T cell receptor beta chains reported below all come from one sample, sequenced in a study of T cells in Graves' hyperthyroidism and ophthalmopathy. Amplified TCR beta CDR3 regions came from RNA transcripts. HTBI primers were employed in a first-round RT-PCR of the TCR CDR3. TCRdb redid the calling of the multiplex PCR reads with MiXCR, one entry per CDR3 protein. Here the sample spans about 160,000 distinct CDR3 sequences, approximately 9% being singletons. The sequenced sample consisted of blood. These receptors were taken from a young woman with Graves' hyperthyroidism that later progressed to Graves' ophthalmopathy.

This clonotype was recorded many times. V gene TRBV15 combines with J gene TRBJ1-2, with 7 positions matching TRBD1. J gave up 7 bases and V 1 base, and 6 bases lay outside the gene matches. The CDR3 totals 14 residues. Germline values: CDR1 LNHNV, CDR2 YYDKDF (reference sequence). CDR3 coding DNA: TGTGCCACCAGCAGAGGGGGGACAGCCCCTGGCTACACCTTC. Amino acids: CATSRGGTAPGYTF. The complete variable domain, with remaining parts taken from reference TRBV15 and TRBJ1-2, reads DAMVIQNPRYQVTQFGKPVTLSCSQTLNHNVMYWYQQKSSQAPKLLFHYYDKDFNNEADTPDNFQSRRPNTSFCFLDIRSPGLGDTAMYLCATSRGGTAPGYTFGSGTRLTVV.

This clonotype has at least ten counts. The gene calls are TRBV18 and TRBJ2-1; 8 bases match TRBD1. In germline, CDR1 is KGHSH, CDR2 LQKENI. The CDR3 totals 14 residues. Trimming took 2 bases from V and 5 from J; bases not matched to a gene: 2. CDR3 residues: CASSPATGDNEQFF. CDR3 in DNA: TGTGCCAGCTCACCAGCGACAGGGGACAATGAGCAGTTCTTC.

Ten or more counts support this clonotype. J is TRBJ2-7 and V is TRBV28; tentative D call: TRBD1 (6 bases). This CDR3 comprises 14 residues. V was trimmed by 7 bases and J by 7 bases, leaving 20 bases between them. The V gene's germline CDR1 is MDHEN and CDR2 SYDVKM. CDR3 in DNA: TGTGCCAGCAACCCCCCCGGACAGAAAAAAGAGCAGTACTTC. It encodes CASNPPGQKKEQYF.

There are many counts of this clonotype. DNA for the CDR3: TGTGCCAGTAGCGCAAACACTGAAGCTTTCTTT. Protein product: CASSANTEAFF. This chain uses TRBV19 with TRBJ1-1; D gene ambiguous. The V and J ends lost 6 bases and 2 bases respectively, with 4 bases between them. This CDR3 spans 11 amino acids. Germline V gene sequence: CDR1 LNHDA, CDR2 SQIVND (reference sequence).